This T cell receptor beta chain emerged from a study of cytomegalovirus exposure and HLA in healthy donors. Points from the study as a whole: Most subjects' HLA-A and HLA-B alleles were reportedly predicted from TCR beta sequences. A cluster of highly shared sequence variants was likely a sequencing artifact. In a later analysis, a missense DCLRE1C variant was linked to TCR beta V- and J-gene trimming.

Germline V gene lookup returns CDR1 SGDLS and CDR2 YYNGEE. This CDR3 region has 16 residues. The PCR used 60 Vbeta and 13 Jbeta primers. Libraries were prepared by immunoSEQ multiplex PCR; TCRdb keeps only in-frame clonotypes and omits some of them. The specimen's table records approximately 190,000 clones. Despite likely unrecorded immune exposures, the donors were nominally healthy at the time of sampling. Of note for this clone: Its antigen is not known. At one of its ends the junction is not consistent with the germline gene, which may arise from a read error.

This receptor was obtained from a boy younger than 18 in good health and CMV-seronegative. Sequenced: PBMCs. V usage is TRBV9 and J usage is TRBJ2-3; 8 bases are a match to TRBD2. Here the CDR3 reads CASSVGTGGGTNTQYF. DNA for the CDR3: TGTGCCAGCAGCGTAGGCACGGGGGGGGGCACAAATACGCAGTATTTT.